One T cell receptor beta chain is described in this entry. Assay used: immunoSEQ multiplex PCR; TCRdb lists only in-frame clones, some missing. The table has 250,000 to 300,000 clones, about 88% seen once. This sample was included in a study of blood T cell repertoires in COVID-19. The overall study: Both acute and convalescent COVID-19 samples were obtained from the United States, Italy and Spain. T cells, B-cell-depleted T cells, or PBMCs provided the cDNA or gDNA that served as material.

Germline V CDR1 and CDR2: MGHRA, YSYEKL. CDR3 length equals 15 residues. The V end lost 3 bases, the J end lost 1 base, and 10 bases lay between the germline ends. Sequencing used peripheral blood. This clonotype originated in a woman aged 60-70 years with acute or convalescent COVID-19. The V gene is TRBV4-1, the J gene TRBJ1-3, with D hard to call. Here the CDR3 DNA reads TGCGCCAGCAGCCAGAGCCCCCGATCTGGAAACACCATATATTTT. Protein: CASSQSPRSGNTIYF.